These 5 T cell receptor beta chains came from one sample sequenced in a study of T cell responses to AZD1222 COVID-19 vaccine (dated by TCRdb to the early 2020s). Taken with the paper, the label for time point translates to: about 28 days (+/-7) after the second vaccine dose. The treatment or condition label here, explained by the study, means: meningococcal conjugate vaccine given as trial control. The method was the immunoSEQ multiplex PCR assay. TCRdb obtained this table from immuneACCESS and retained in-frame rearrangements with V and J assigned. These tables miss some clones; where compared with another copy, unresolved V genes account for less than half of the shortfall, and the remainder is unexplained. This sample lists 95,000 to 150,000 clones; 80% to 95% were detected once. The top ten hold around 3.8% of the sample. The sample in question was peripheral blood, obtained 28 days after the second dose of the MenACWY control vaccine. These receptors were taken from an adult who received the MenACWY meningococcal vaccine as a control.

The chain has TRBV7-8 and TRBJ1-4; D is ambiguous. Trimming stripped 2 bases from V and 4 bases from J, with 5 bases between. The CDR3 has 13 residues. Germline V lookup: CDR1 SGHVS, CDR2 FQNEAQ. The CDR3: CASSLRVNEKLFF. The DNA for the CDR3 is TGTGCCAGCAGCTTAAGGGTTAATGAAAAACTGTTTTTT.

This chain joins TRBV5-4 and TRBJ2-1; 9 bases are a match to TRBD2. The V segment lost 0 bases and the J segment 8 bases; nucleotides outside the gene matches: 6. Germline CDR1 is SGHNT and CDR2 is YYREEE (reference sequence). The CDR3 covers 15 residues. CDR3 nucleotides: TGTGCCAGCAGCTTGGGCCAGCGGGGGGCCGATGAGCAGTTCTTC. Protein product: CASSLGQRGADEQFF.

V usage is TRBV5-1 and J usage is TRBJ2-5; tentative D call: TRBD1 (6 bases). Germline V gene data show CDR1 as SGHRS and CDR2 as YFSETQ. The CDR3 sequence is 14 residues long. V gave up 0 bases and J gave up 2 bases, with 8 bases separating them. CDR3 in DNA: TGCGCCAGCAGCTTGGGGACAGCTCAAGAGACCCAGTACTTC. Protein product: CASSLGTAQETQYF. The entire variable domain, with the rest obtained from reference TRBV5-1 and TRBJ2-5, is as follows: KAGVTQTPRYLIKTRGQQVTLSCSPISGHRSVSWYQQTPGQGLQFLFEYFSETQRNKGNFPGRFSGRQFSNSRSEMNVSTLELGDSALYLCASSLGTAQETQYFGPGTRLLVL.

The chain carries TRBV11-2 and TRBJ2-7; D gene unclear. V was shortened by 2 bases and J by 0 bases, with 5 bases between the two germline ends. The CDR3 extends over 13 amino acids. Germline V CDR1 and CDR2: SGHAT, FQNNGV. The chain's CDR3 is CASSLRFSYEQYF. The CDR3 nucleotides are TGTGCCAGCAGCTTAAGGTTCTCCTACGAGCAGTACTTC.

The V gene is TRBV7-8, the J gene TRBJ2-5; the match to TRBD2 covers 12 bases. The junction had 6 bases not matched to a gene; V was cut back by 4 bases and J by 3 bases. CDR1 is SGHVS and CDR2 is FQNEAQ in the germline V gene. The CDR3 runs to 16 residues. The CDR3 region is CASSSPPSGGEETQYF. Here the CDR3 DNA reads TGTGCCAGCAGCTCCCCCCCTAGCGGGGGGGAAGAGACCCAGTACTTC.